The TCR beta chain described here comes from a study of cytomegalovirus exposure and HLA in healthy donors (dated by TCRdb to about 2017). Concerning the study at large: An earlier analysis of around 600 of the donors reported 250 to 300 Gb of sequence data and around 110 million unique TCR beta sequences from roughly 200 million T cells. An early release that covered some 630 HLA-typed donors contained about 300 gigabases of sequencing data and tens of millions of unique TCR sequences. The genetic ancestry cluster associated with self-reported Caucasian donors included 81% of the roughly 360 genotyped donors. The study was designed to test whether signatures of past pathogen exposure could be identified by cataloging public T cell receptors. The T cell repertoires of some 670 subjects were profiled by immunosequencing and related to cytomegalovirus serostatus. In addition to the first cohort of roughly 670 subjects, a separate validation cohort of approximately 130 different subjects was used. To predict cytomegalovirus infection status, the study combined high-throughput TCR immunosequencing, statistical association of individual TCRs with disease status, and machine learning. A later analysis re-analyzed previously published TCR beta repertoires from roughly 630 donors and added high-resolution HLA genotyping to study TCR occurrence patterns. Rather than using new phenotypic data, the later analysis identified candidate immune exposures from TCR beta sequences and from how often those sequences occurred across donors. In an earlier analysis of roughly 580 of the donors, high-throughput TCR beta sequencing was used to judge whether each TCR beta V gene segment behaved as functional or pseudogenic. Donor age, sex, ethnicity and CMV serostatus were compiled alongside the repertoire data. A later genetic analysis took genome-wide SNP genotypes for about 55% of the 666 donors and used that subset as a discovery cohort. All discovery cohort repertoires had been generated on a single sequencing platform. HLA typing covered class I and class II loci at four-digit resolution. Typing coverage differed by locus: A, B, C, DRB1 and DQB1 were typed in roughly 620-630 donors, DQA1 in 522, DPA1 in some 570, and DPB1 in about 450. A handful of DR-DQ haplotypes were handled as single units for association and clustering because linkage in the cohort was strong. Across 398 genotyped donors of the cohort, an average of approximately 240,000 unique TCR beta nucleotide sequences per donor were sequenced, and roughly 20% of those sequences were non-productive. Paper-wide results and their limitations: The sequencing pipeline was judged likely to have produced a cluster of highly shared sequence variants as a technical artifact. Compared with equally common non-associated chains, HLA-associated TCR beta chains in a later analysis were more clonally expanded and had lower generation probabilities. In a later genetic analysis, a missense DCLRE1C variant was associated with V-gene and J-gene trimming of TCR beta chains, and the association was replicated in an independent cohort. When HLA alleles, especially DR and DQ, strongly co-occurred, TCR associations were difficult to assign to individual alleles. Most TCR sequences were seen in very few donors, while some public TCRs were found in many individuals. According to a later analysis, TCR association rates differed among HLA loci, with DRB1 alleles showing the most associated TCRs and HLA-C alleles showing the fewest. Because the 87-base-pair reads could not distinguish some IMGT-functional V segments, including TRBV6-2 and TRBV6-3, those segments were excluded. In vitro tests confirmed that three of the cytomegalovirus-associated TCR beta chains recognize cytomegalovirus antigens. In the study, around 150 TCR beta chains were listed as associated with cytomegalovirus. It was suggested by the authors that the approach could potentially be generalized to other disease states and immunological phenotypes. At a false discovery rate of 0.05, a later analysis linked under 20,000 TCR beta sequences to specific HLA alleles. The presence/absence analyses assumed that sequencing depth was roughly uniform across donors, and that assumption may not be true. Correlated functional status among segregating V segments might reflect linkage disequilibrium, but an unknown experimental factor could not be ruled out. Cytomegalovirus status was reported to be diagnosed by the classifier with high specificity and sensitivity in both the original and validation cohorts. Compared with the roughly 600-donor mean, donors in an Asian-associated ancestry cluster had fewer N-insertions in productive TCRs, according to a later genetic analysis. A further reported finding was that TCR beta sequences accurately predicted the HLA-A and HLA-B alleles for most subjects in the first cohort. HLA typing was unavailable for some donors at each locus, so association tests used only the typed subset. Roughly 15 rarely observed V segments, including chromosome 9 orphons, were excluded from the earlier analysis of some 590 of the donors because counts were too low. Broadly in line with IMGT annotations, most TCR beta V segments showed up in productive rearrangements about 90% or about 30% of the time in an earlier analysis of 587 of the donors. According to a later analysis, parvovirus B19, influenza, CMV and Epstein-Barr virus appeared linked to several top co-occurrence clusters. A later analysis found that most CMV-associated TCR beta chains appeared HLA-restricted, with HLA associations seemingly driven largely by CMV exposure. Immune exposure information for the cohort was limited to CMV serostatus. The cohort was sequenced for TCR beta chains only, and without alpha or paired-chain data the features that could be detected were limited.

Reading from cysteine to phenylalanine, the CDR3 counts 18 amino acids. CDR3 DNA only is kept here, 54 bases in frame from base 1. The V end gives up 6 bases and the J end 1 base, leaving 5 bases in the junction not matched to a gene. CDR1 and CDR2 are read off the germline V gene as SGHDN and FVKESK. With respect to this clone: Its antigen remains undetermined.

The cohort was made up of roughly 670 healthy bone marrow donors. At the time of sampling, all cohort members were nominally healthy, though unrecorded immune exposures were likely present. The donor tested CMV seronegative, placing the donor among the 350 or so seronegative members of the cohort. A peripheral blood sample was collected from each donor, and TCR beta sequencing was performed on peripheral blood mononuclear cells. The Qiagen DNeasy Blood Extraction Kit was used to extract genomic DNA from the blood cell samples. Receptor amplification or capture employed the immunoSEQ multiplex PCR assay. A mixture of 60 forward primers for TCR Vbeta segments and 13 reverse primers for TCR Jbeta segments was used in the multiplex PCR. A multiplex PCR assay on genomic DNA amplified the CDR3 region of rearranged TCR beta genes. The amplified TCR beta libraries were sequenced on the Illumina HiSeq System as 87-base-pair reads. Under the source paper's analysis protocol: A later analysis tallied tens of millions of unique TCR beta chains across the 550 to 850 repertoires, and about 10 million of those chains were shared by two or more donors. Raw reads were error-corrected and collapsed into unique sequences with a nearest-neighbor algorithm that merged closely related sequences to remove PCR and sequencing errors. V, D and J gene segments were assigned by aligning CDR3 sequences to IMGT reference sequences. For a sequence to be retained, at least a six-nucleotide match to both a V gene segment and a J gene segment was required. A rearrangement was called productive if the CDR3 had no stop codons and remained in frame with V and J, and every other rearrangement was called non-productive. CDR3 was defined by IMGT convention, running from the second conserved V-encoded cysteine to the conserved J-encoded phenylalanine. The earlier analysis of about 590 of the donors excluded sequences that lacked an unambiguous match to a single V gene segment. In an earlier analysis of approximately 500 of the donors, a V segment was called functional when productive rearrangements were above 56.7%, and segregating when the standard deviation between donors exceeded 5%. A statistical classification framework was built for diagnosing cytomegalovirus status from the catalog of TCR beta chain sequences. In a later analysis, V and J genes were assigned by comparing TCR nucleotide sequences against IMGT/GENE-DB human TR gene sequences. A later analysis assigned CDR3 sequences and most-parsimonious VDJ recombination scenarios with the TCRdist pipeline. In a later analysis, every TCR beta chain was defined by the combination of its CDR3 amino acid sequence and its V-gene family, and reads without a unique V-gene family were dropped. To address suspected cross-contamination and a sequencing artifact, a later analysis removed approximately 590 highly shared, low-generation-probability nucleotide sequences. A later analysis calculated a clonal expansion index for each public chain from normalized within-repertoire ranks of inferred template counts. A later analysis computed generation probabilities with a VDJ recombination model fitted to out-of-frame rearrangements, and checked the results against IGoR. In a later analysis, TCR-TCR, TCR-HLA and TCR-CMV co-occurrence was scored with hypergeometric tests, and a repertoire-size bias correction was applied to TCR pairs. To estimate false discovery rates, a later analysis permuted the HLA or CMV assignments 20 times. In a later analysis, co-occurring TCRs were grouped using DBSCAN, and TCRdist sequence similarity was added for clustering within HLA-allele-positive subsets. For co-occurrence clustering, repertoires with fewer than 30,000 or more than 120,000 public chains were excluded, along with about five repertoires with anomalous nucleotide sharing. TCRdb limited this immuneACCESS table to in-frame rearrangements with V and J called. A share of clones is missing; checked studies link under half to unresolved V genes, and the rest is unexplained. V and J calls and clone size are those listed in that table; D and trimming were worked out from the DNA. The sample's records list under 200,000 clones. The ten largest clonotypes hold approximately 6.5% of the sample.

The sample was PBMCs. In this chain, TRBV14 is recombined with TRBJ2-2; 16 of the junction bases match TRBD2. The sequence came from a man aged 25-45 years in good health and CMV-seronegative. The CDR3 corresponds to CASSRGTSGRVNTGELFF. The nucleotides read TGTGCCAGCAGTCGAGGGACTAGCGGGAGGGTGAACACCGGGGAGCTGTTTTTT.